These T cell receptor beta chains were read from a single sample in a study of vaccination effects on CD4 cells after COVID-19. Using immunoSEQ multiplex PCR, the repertoire was profiled, and TCRdb retains in-frame clones only, with some absent. The sample has 13,000 to 15,000 clones; 80% are singletons. Antigens for these TCRs are unknown. The specimen was CD4+ T cells from PBMCs cultured with SARS-CoV-2 spike peptides, collected after COVID-19 vaccination. The source is a human donor who had a prior SARS-CoV-2 infection. CDR3s include the opening cysteine and the closing phenylalanine or tryptophan. Each record gives: clone size, V gene, CDR3 protein. Not all rows give a size; the values are once, few, many and, for expanded clones, a class.

clone size: NA; V gene: TRBV4-3; CDR3 protein: CASSQGWSGGPSSYEQYF
clone size: NA; V gene: TRBV5-6; CDR3 protein: CASSLGPGEQPQHF
clone size: NA; V gene: TRBV19; CDR3 protein: CASSIRGFDGYTF
clone size: NA; V gene: TRBV2; CDR3 protein: CASSEGRGGYGYGYTF
clone size: NA; V gene: TRBV4-2; CDR3 protein: CASSHWETEWGHNEQFF
clone size: NA; V gene: TRBV27; CDR3 protein: CASSLIQVPEQFF
clone size: NA; V gene: TRBV4-2; CDR3 protein: CASSQAPSYEQYF
clone size: NA; V gene: TRBV7-3; CDR3 protein: CASSLAGSTDTQYF
clone size: NA; V gene: TRBV5-1; CDR3 protein: CASSLDGIQPQHF
clone size: once; V gene: TRBV7-3; CDR3 protein: CASSPGQTTDTQYF
clone size: few; V gene: TRBV2; CDR3 protein: CASSAEQGFLGTEAFF
clone size: NA; V gene: TRBV3-1/TRBV3-2; CDR3 protein: CASSPLEGPQHF
clone size: NA; V gene: TRBV21-1; CDR3 protein: CASSKATWAGELFF
clone size: NA; V gene: TRBV19; CDR3 protein: CASTTTGGADTQYF
clone size: few; V gene: TRBV5-1; CDR3 protein: CASRPGQDIQGSGYTF
clone size: NA; V gene: TRBV19; CDR3 protein: CASSPGQGFSGANVLTF
clone size: NA; V gene: TRBV5-1; CDR3 protein: CASSLSVAGSWGTDTQYF
clone size: NA; V gene: TRBV4-1; CDR3 protein: CASSQEGLAGLNEQFF
clone size: few; V gene: TRBV4-2; CDR3 protein: CASSQDGSVAGAGETQYF
clone size: NA; V gene: TRBV3-1/TRBV3-2; CDR3 protein: CASSQDKRGARDTQYF
clone size: once; V gene: TRBV3-1/TRBV3-2; CDR3 protein: CASSQDFGGGRFF
clone size: NA; V gene: TRBV30; CDR3 protein: CAWSIGRVRIAKNIQYF
clone size: NA; V gene: TRBV12-5; CDR3 protein: CASGLVLTGGITGEQYF
clone size: NA; V gene: TRBV5-6; CDR3 protein: CASSLGSRYEQYF
clone size: NA; V gene: TRBV7-3; CDR3 protein: CASSLIGSDGSPLHF
clone size: NA; V gene: TRBV18; CDR3 protein: CASSLIAGSPYEQYF
clone size: few; V gene: TRBV12-5; CDR3 protein: CASGLGTHLSTDTQYF
clone size: NA; V gene: TRBV9; CDR3 protein: CASSATGYYGYTF
clone size: NA; V gene: TRBV2; CDR3 protein: CASSESGDGYGYTF
clone size: NA; V gene: TRBV2; CDR3 protein: CASSDRRNMNTEAFF
clone size: NA; V gene: TRBV13; CDR3 protein: CASSLGLEKQYF
clone size: NA; V gene: TRBV6-5; CDR3 protein: CASSPPNQANYGYTF
clone size: NA; V gene: TRBV5-4; CDR3 protein: CASSSRALPLTDTQYF
clone size: NA; V gene: TRBV5-1; CDR3 protein: CASSFSGSGTEEQYF
clone size: NA; V gene: TRBV7-2; CDR3 protein: CASSLAPSSANTGELFF
clone size: NA; V gene: TRBV11-3; CDR3 protein: CASSLMQGGEQYF
clone size: NA; V gene: TRBV6-6; CDR3 protein: CASSRNGLAGGVDTQYF
clone size: NA; V gene: TRBV2; CDR3 protein: CASTPFINDNGYTF
clone size: NA; V gene: TRBV3-1/TRBV3-2; CDR3 protein: CASSQAGGWNGYTF
clone size: NA; V gene: TRBV9; CDR3 protein: CASSVRFLDRGPDGYTF
clone size: NA; V gene: TRBV2; CDR3 protein: CASSENRRVGELFF
clone size: medium-sized; V gene: TRBV28; CDR3 protein: CASSILPGQGTYEQYF
clone size: NA; V gene: TRBV5-1; CDR3 protein: CASSLVAGWPEQFF
clone size: NA; V gene: TRBV4-1; CDR3 protein: CASSQEFLVRTQYF
clone size: NA; V gene: TRBV5-8; CDR3 protein: CASSFRDWGDTQYF
clone size: NA; V gene: TRBV7-6; CDR3 protein: CASSLGTSAIDTGELFF
clone size: once; V gene: TRBV2; CDR3 protein: CASIRQGPDKETQYF
clone size: NA; V gene: TRBV4-1; CDR3 protein: CASSRGQTSGNTIYF
clone size: NA; V gene: TRBV4-3; CDR3 protein: CASSQRLAGGSGANVLTF
clone size: NA; V gene: TRBV7-9; CDR3 protein: CASSLGGTTDTQYF
clone size: NA; V gene: TRBV5-1; CDR3 protein: CASSRTEPYGYTF
clone size: once; V gene: TRBV30; CDR3 protein: CAWSVMGSGNTIYF
clone size: NA; V gene: TRBV5-6; CDR3 protein: CASSLGLAGDYEQFF
clone size: NA; V gene: TRBV6-5; CDR3 protein: CASRRTRDRYQPQHF
clone size: NA; V gene: TRBV5-4; CDR3 protein: CASSSGGFTNYGYTF
clone size: NA; V gene: TRBV5-5; CDR3 protein: CASSLKPPRLKNANTGELFF
clone size: NA; V gene: TRBV12-3/TRBV12-4; CDR3 protein: CASSLEATPQYF
clone size: NA; V gene: TRBV4-1; CDR3 protein: CASSQDSQIRYGYTF
clone size: once; V gene: TRBV6-5; CDR3 protein: CASTIGGLNSPLHF
clone size: NA; V gene: TRBV2; CDR3 protein: CASSLYNEQFF